Listed here is a single TCR beta chain. Its antigen remains unknown. In replicate PCRs of sorted subsets, roughly 200 ng DNA, approximately 32,000 T cell genomes, was used. TCRdb's table, derived via immunoSEQ multiplex PCR, lists solely in-frame clones and lacks some. The data hold 2,500,000 or so clones, with approximately 93% observed a single time. The germline gives CDR1 SGHNT, CDR2 YENEEA. V gave up 4 bases and J gave up 7 bases, with 17 bases separating them. This CDR3 region has 15 residues. This record belongs to a study of shared clonotypes between healthy human individuals. About the study: Researchers assigned three CD4 naive, three CD4 memory, two CD8 naive and one CD8 memory plate to each donor. General observations from the study: How much donors shared clonotypes was expected to be affected by sequencing depth.

This TCR was sampled from a man in his late teens or twenties in good health. Some clones in this sample may be carry-over from other donors' samples. Sequencing was performed on naive CD4+ T cells from PBMCs. Subset here: CD45RA+ positively selected. The chain recombines TRBV11-3 with TRBJ2-1, with D tentatively TRBD1 (8 bases). The CDR3 nucleotides are TGTGCCAGCAGCTCTCCGGACAGGGAGGGAAATGAGCAGTTCTTC. Translating it yields CASSSPDREGNEQFF.